Each of the 30 T cell receptor beta chains below was sequenced from the same sample in a study of T cells in tuberculosis. Libraries were prepared by immunoSEQ multiplex PCR; TCRdb keeps only in-frame clonotypes and omits some of them. The sample consists of 20,000 to 25,000 clones, 75% to 90% of them appearing once. Material: PBMCs. The receptors derive from a donor between 10 and 35 years old with latent tuberculosis or without tuberculosis infection.

The V gene is TRBV27, the J gene TRBJ2-7; TRBD1 agrees at 7 bases. V was pared by 4 bases and J by 5 bases, with 8 bases of the junction left unmatched. The germline gives CDR1 MNHEY, CDR2 SMNVEV (reference sequence). This CDR3 has 14 residues. The CDR3 DNA follows: TGTGCCAGCAGTTCACGGCCCGACAGGGACGAGCAGTACTTC. It encodes CASSSRPDRDEQYF.

The chain uses TRBV30 and TRBJ1-2; tentatively, D is TRBD1 (5 bases). Germline values: CDR1 GTSNPN, CDR2 SVGIG (reference sequence). V was cut by 3 bases and J by 4 bases, with 15 bases left in between. CDR3 length equals 14 residues. The CDR3 region is CAWSIGVGGYGYTF. CDR3 sequence (DNA): TGTGCCTGGAGCATCGGGGTCGGGGGCTATGGCTACACCTTC.

The chain couples TRBV6-1 to TRBJ2-7; TRBD1 matches 8 bases. With 6 bases clipped from V and 6 bases from J, the junction kept 4 bases outside the gene matches. CDR3 size: 12 residues. CDR1 and CDR2 (germline): MNHNS, SASEGT. The CDR3: CASRGQVGEQYF. In DNA, the CDR3 is TGTGCCAGCAGGGGACAGGTGGGCGAGCAGTACTTC.

V gene TRBV6-4 combines with J gene TRBJ1-2; unclear D gene. The CDR3 consists of 14 residues. The ends were cut back, 1 base at V and 0 bases at J, with 6 bases in the middle. Germline V gene lookup returns CDR1 MRHNA and CDR2 SNTAGT. DNA for the CDR3: TGTGCCAGCAGTGACTTGTCAGCTAACTATGGCTACACCTTC. Its protein is CASSDLSANYGYTF.

The chain employs TRBV4-1 and TRBJ1-3; 7 nucleotides agree with TRBD1. The germline CDR1 and CDR2 sequences are MGHRA and YSYEKL. Trimming removed 3 bases from V and 1 base from J; junction bases left unmatched: 3. The CDR3 contains 15 residues. The CDR3 spells CASSQRQGSGNTIYF. CDR3 nucleotide sequence: TGCGCCAGCAGCCAGCGACAGGGATCTGGAAACACCATATATTTT.

V usage is TRBV6-1 and J usage is TRBJ2-6, with TRBD1 as a possible D gene (5 bases). Germline V gives CDR1 MNHNS, CDR2 SASEGT. This CDR3 region has 13 residues. Trimming cost V 11 bases and J 4 bases, with 12 bases left between them. The DNA for the CDR3 is TGTGCCGGCGCTGGGGCGGGGGCCAACGTCCTGACTTTC. Its protein product is CAGAGAGANVLTF.

Regarding this clone: Germline and junction disagree at one end, which may indicate a read error. This chain links TRBV6-5 with TRBJ2-7; 10 nucleotides align to TRBD1. Germline lookup yields CDR1 MNHEY and CDR2 SVGAGI. CDR3 length: 16 residues. CDR3 in amino acids: CASSHSGTGAFYEQYF. DNA for the CDR3: TGTGCCAGCAGTCACTCCGGGACAGGGGCTTTCTACGAGCAGTACTTC.

This clone was picked up one time. The chain combines TRBV7-8 with TRBJ1-2; 8 nucleotides align to TRBD1. CDR3 size: 13 residues. After removal of 4 bases from V and 3 bases from J, the junction contained 1 base not matched to a gene. Germline V gene data show CDR1 as SGHVS and CDR2 as FQNEAQ. The CDR3 DNA reads TGTGCCAGCAGCTGGGACAGGTACTATGGCTACACCTTC. This encodes CASSWDRYYGYTF.

The V and J genes are TRBV6-5 and TRBJ1-6, with unresolved D. Trimming stripped 2 bases from V and 7 bases from J, with 9 bases between. Germline assignment: CDR1 MNHEY and CDR2 SVGAGI. The CDR3 spans 14 residues. Written as DNA, the CDR3 is TGTGCCAGCAGTTACCCGGGTGGGAATTCACCCCTCCACTTT. The encoded protein is CASSYPGGNSPLHF.

This chain links TRBV12-5 with TRBJ2-5; weak D call: TRBD2 (6 bases). Germline V gives CDR1 LGHNT, CDR2 FRNRAP. Trimming removed 2 bases from V and 5 bases from J, with 18 bases in between. The CDR3 has 16 residues. CDR3 sequence reads: CASGLNARPGRETQYF. CDR3 coding DNA: TGTGCTAGTGGTTTGAACGCGCGCCCAGGGAGGGAGACCCAGTACTTC.

The chain is built from TRBV30 and TRBJ2-5, with a weak D call TRBD2 (6 bases). CDR3 length: 14 amino acids. Germline assignment: CDR1 GTSNPN and CDR2 SVGIG (reference sequence). V was clipped by 4 bases and J by 5 bases, with 17 bases between them. As DNA, the CDR3 is TGTGCCTGGACCAAAACGCGGGGTGGGGAGACCCAGTACTTC. Residues: CAWTKTRGGETQYF. The variable domain in full, completed from reference TRBV30 and TRBJ2-5, reads SQTIHQWPATLVQPVGSPLSLECTVEGTSNPNLYWYRQAAGRGLQLLFYSVGIGQISSEVPQNLSASRPQDRQFILSSKKLLLSDSGFYLCAWTKTRGGETQYFGPGTRLLVL.

This clone occurred once. The chain links TRBV5-1 to TRBJ2-1; 9 bases match TRBD1. Germline assignment: CDR1 SGHRS and CDR2 YFSETQ. Trimming cost V 2 bases and J 7 bases; bases outside gene matches: 1. This CDR3 contains 13 residues. CDR3 loop: CASSLQGANEQFF. In nucleotides, the CDR3 is TGCGCCAGCAGCTTACAGGGGGCAAATGAGCAGTTCTTC.

This clone was detected only once. The chain has TRBV7-2 and TRBJ2-1; 9 positions match TRBD1. Germline V gene data show CDR1 as SGHTA and CDR2 as FQGNSA. The CDR3 length is 13 residues. Germline trimming cut 3 bases from V and 6 bases from J; bases unmatched to any gene: 0. CDR3 in amino acids: CASSLDRGNEQFF. CDR3 bases: TGTGCCAGCAGCTTGGACAGGGGCAATGAGCAGTTCTTC.

This chain links TRBV25-1 with TRBJ1-2, with TRBD1 matching 9 bases. Germline CDR1 reads MGHDK; CDR2 reads SYGVNS. This CDR3 is 13 amino acids long. Germline trimming cut 6 bases from V and 6 bases from J; bases unmatched to any gene: 5. The CDR3 region is CASSPGQGNGYTF. CDR3 sequence (DNA): TGTGCCAGCAGCCCGGGACAGGGTAATGGCTACACCTTC.

The V and J genes are TRBV5-8 and TRBJ1-2; possible D gene TRBD1, 6 bases. V was clipped by 1 base and J by 3 bases, with 22 bases between them. CDR1 and CDR2 from the germline V gene are SGHTS and YDEGEE. The CDR3 is made up of 18 amino acids. The CDR3 region has the DNA TGTGCCAGCAGCTTGCCACAGGGTATTATACTGATGGACTATGGCTACACCTTC. It specifies CASSLPQGIILMDYGYTF.

The CDR3 loop is CASSQRGGAGNTIYF. Here the CDR3 DNA reads TGCGCCAGCAGCCAGAGGGGAGGGGCCGGAAACACCATATATTTT. V is TRBV4-3 and J is TRBJ1-3; tentative D call: TRBD1 (5 bases). Germline CDR1 LGHNA, CDR2 YSLEER. The CDR3 is made up of 15 amino acids. Trimming cost V 3 bases and J 4 bases, with 13 bases left between them.

The DNA for the CDR3 is TGTGCCAGCAGTGTGGGACAGGGGGCCGTTCAGCCCCAGCATTTT. It yields the protein CASSVGQGAVQPQHF. This rearrangement joins TRBV6-1 to TRBJ1-5; 12 bases are a match to TRBD1. CDR3 length equals 15 residues. Germline V gene lookup returns CDR1 MNHNS and CDR2 SASEGT. Trimming at V came to 4 bases and at J to 6 bases, leaving 4 bases not matched to a gene.

The chain joins TRBV9 to TRBJ1-1, with D possibly matching TRBD1 (5 bases). The CDR3 sequence is 14 residues long. The germline gives CDR1 SGDLS, CDR2 YYNGEE. The V and J ends lost 1 base and 3 bases respectively, with 10 bases between them. CDR3 sequence: CASSVSGWDTEAFF. CDR3 bases: TGTGCCAGCAGCGTATCAGGGTGGGACACTGAAGCTTTCTTT.

The chain couples TRBV5-1 to TRBJ2-5; TRBD1 agrees at 8 bases. The V and J ends lost 1 base and 4 bases, in that order; junction bases with no gene match: 12. The CDR3 sequence is 17 residues long. The germline gives CDR1 SGHRS, CDR2 YFSETQ. The CDR3 DNA reads TGCGCCAGCAGCTTGACCCCGGGACAGGTAGCATCAGAGACCCAGTACTTC. Its protein is CASSLTPGQVASETQYF.

The V call is TRBV6-1, the J call TRBJ2-7; 10 positions agree with TRBD2. Germline V gene sequence: CDR1 MNHNS, CDR2 SASEGT. V was clipped by 3 bases and J by 2 bases; unmatched bases: 4. CDR3 length: 15 amino acids. The CDR3 reads CASSEVAGGPYEQYF. CDR3 nucleotide sequence: TGTGCCAGCAGTGAGGTAGCGGGGGGCCCCTACGAGCAGTACTTC.

The chain has TRBV19 and TRBJ2-1; no reliable D call. V lost 5 bases and J lost 5, with 13 bases in between. There are 14 residues in the CDR3. Germline lookup yields CDR1 LNHDA and CDR2 SQIVND (reference sequence). CDR3 protein: CASSAPRWNNEQFF. CDR3 DNA: TGTGCCAGTAGTGCACCTAGGTGGAACAATGAGCAGTTCTTC.

The V and J genes are TRBV7-8 and TRBJ1-2; 7 bases align to TRBD1. The CDR3 consists of 18 residues. Germline trimming cut 4 bases from V and 3 bases from J; bases unmatched to any gene: 17. From germline, CDR1 is SGHVS and CDR2 FQNEAQ. The CDR3 DNA reads as TGTGCCAGCAGCTCCCGGACCCTGGGGCAGGGGGGAGACTATGGCTACACCTTC. Its protein product is CASSSRTLGQGGDYGYTF.

The CDR3 nucleotides read TGCGCCAGCAACCCCAGCCTCGACAGGGGAACTAATGAAAAACTGTTTTTT. It translates to CASNPSLDRGTNEKLFF. The rearrangement joins TRBV4-3 to TRBJ1-4; 8 nucleotides agree with TRBD1. The CDR3 runs 17 residues. The germline V gene encodes CDR1 LGHNA and CDR2 YSLEER. The J segment lost 1 base and the V segment lost 7 bases, leaving 11 bases of the junction unmatched.

The chain combines TRBV11-3 with TRBJ1-1, with a tentative D call TRBD1 (6 bases). The CDR3 has 18 amino acids. Between the trimmed V and J ends, which lost 5 bases and 3 bases, there was a span of 25 bases. Germline V gene sequence: CDR1 SGHNT, CDR2 YENEEA. CDR3 loop: CASSAGAGETLDDTEAFF. Here the CDR3 DNA reads TGTGCCAGCAGCGCTGGGGCAGGGGAAACGTTGGACGACACTGAAGCTTTCTTT.

This chain joins TRBV4-3 and TRBJ2-5; 9 bases line up with TRBD2. V shed 0 bases and J 7 bases; nucleotides not matched to a gene: 6. Germline values: CDR1 LGHNA, CDR2 YSLEER. The CDR3 has 15 residues. In DNA, the CDR3 is TGCGCCAGCAGCCAAGAAGTAGGACTAGCGCCGACCCAGTACTTC. It is translated as CASSQEVGLAPTQYF.

This sequence joins TRBV27 and TRBJ2-2; TRBD2 agrees at 8 bases. CDR3 length: 16 residues. Germline lookup yields CDR1 MNHEY and CDR2 SMNVEV (reference sequence). V shed 3 bases, J shed 5 bases, and the junction held 8 bases outside the gene matches. The CDR3 loop is CASSFDGGASTGELFF. CDR3 DNA sequence: TGTGCCAGCAGTTTTGACGGGGGGGCTTCTACCGGGGAGCTGTTTTTT.

This chain joins TRBV6-1 and TRBJ2-2; possibly TRBD1 for D (6 bases). V was shortened by 9 bases and J by 8 bases, with 7 bases between the two germline ends. The CDR3 covers 10 residues. CDR1 and CDR2 (germline): MNHNS, SASEGT. The CDR3 DNA reads TGTGCCAGTGACAGGGGGGAGCTGTTTTTT. Protein sequence: CASDRGELFF.

V usage is TRBV4-1 and J usage is TRBJ1-2; D is ambiguous. The germline gives CDR1 MGHRA, CDR2 YSYEKL. V lost 1 base, J lost 9 bases, and 9 bases lay in between. The CDR3 sequence is 12 residues long. The CDR3 DNA reads TGCGCCAGCAGCCAAGTGGGCAGACGCTACACCTTC. Its protein is CASSQVGRRYTF.

The chain uses TRBV6-5 and TRBJ2-1; 9 nucleotides align to TRBD2. V shed 8 bases, J shed 3 bases, and the junction held 8 bases outside the gene matches. Germline values: CDR1 MNHEY, CDR2 SVGAGI. CDR3 length: 15 amino acids. The CDR3 region is CASGWPSGVYNEQFF. The CDR3 coding sequence is TGTGCCAGCGGATGGCCTAGCGGGGTCTACAATGAGCAGTTCTTC.

This chain links TRBV6-5 with TRBJ2-1; TRBD2 is a possible D gene (6 bases). There are 13 residues in the CDR3. Trimming left V 6 bases short and J 9 bases short, with 15 bases between. Germline V gives CDR1 MNHEY, CDR2 SVGAGI. The CDR3 here is CASSPGEAGEQFF. The CDR3 DNA sequence: TGTGCCAGCAGCCCAGGAGAAGCGGGTGAGCAGTTCTTC.